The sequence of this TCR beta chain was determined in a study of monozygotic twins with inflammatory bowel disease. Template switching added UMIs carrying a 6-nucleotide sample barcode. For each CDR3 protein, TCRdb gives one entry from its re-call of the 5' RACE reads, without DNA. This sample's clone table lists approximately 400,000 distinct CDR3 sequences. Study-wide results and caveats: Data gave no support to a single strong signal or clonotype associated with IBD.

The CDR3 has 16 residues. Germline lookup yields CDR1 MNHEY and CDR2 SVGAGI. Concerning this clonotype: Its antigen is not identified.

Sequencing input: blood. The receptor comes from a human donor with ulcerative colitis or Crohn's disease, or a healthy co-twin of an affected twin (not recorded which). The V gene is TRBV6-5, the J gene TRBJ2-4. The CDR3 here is CASSYSMGPAKNIQYF.